This T cell receptor (beta chain) comes out of a study of monozygotic twins with inflammatory bowel disease. Germline V lookup: CDR1 SGHAT, CDR2 FQDESV (reference sequence). The CDR3 covers 19 residues. Regarding the study as a whole: Discrimination among different T cell subtypes was not achievable.

Worth noting for this clonotype: What it binds is not known.

Researchers generated cDNA in eight separate reactions per sample. TCRdb reprocessed the 5' RACE reads and reports one entry per CDR3 protein, with no DNA. This sample's clone table lists some 300,000 distinct CDR3 sequences. The chain recombines TRBV11-1 with TRBJ2-7; TCRdb calls TRBD2, which cannot be checked without DNA. This TCR was recovered from a human donor with ulcerative colitis or Crohn's disease, or a healthy co-twin of an affected twin (not recorded which). Source material: blood. The CDR3 loop reads CASSLGHRGRGGFFSEQYF. The whole variable domain, filled in from reference TRBV11-1 and TRBJ2-7, reads EAEVAQSPRYKITEKSQAVAFWCDPISGHATLYWYRQILGQGPELLVQFQDESVVDDSQLPKDRFSAERLKGVDSTLKIQPAELGDSAMYLCASSLGHRGRGGFFSEQYFGPGTRLTVT.